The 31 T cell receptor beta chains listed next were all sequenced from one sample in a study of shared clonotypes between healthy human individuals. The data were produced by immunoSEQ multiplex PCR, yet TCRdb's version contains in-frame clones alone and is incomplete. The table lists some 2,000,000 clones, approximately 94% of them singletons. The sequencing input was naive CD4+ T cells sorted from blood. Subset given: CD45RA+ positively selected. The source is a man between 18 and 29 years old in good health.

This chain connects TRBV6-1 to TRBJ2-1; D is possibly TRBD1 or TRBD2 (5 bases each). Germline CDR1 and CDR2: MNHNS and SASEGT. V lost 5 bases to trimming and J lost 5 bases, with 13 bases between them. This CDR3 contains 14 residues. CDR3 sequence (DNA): TGTGCCAGCAGTCCCTGGGACCCTAACAATGAGCAGTTCTTC. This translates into CASSPWDPNNEQFF.

CDR3: CASSVAAGSGNTIYF. For the CDR3, the DNA is TGTGCCAGCAGCGTAGCGGCAGGGTCTGGAAACACCATATATTTT. The chain uses TRBV9 and TRBJ1-3, with D possibly being TRBD1 (5 bases). The CDR3 has 15 amino acids. Per the germline V gene, CDR1 is SGDLS and CDR2 is YYNGEE. V gave up 0 bases and J gave up 1 base, with 8 bases separating them.

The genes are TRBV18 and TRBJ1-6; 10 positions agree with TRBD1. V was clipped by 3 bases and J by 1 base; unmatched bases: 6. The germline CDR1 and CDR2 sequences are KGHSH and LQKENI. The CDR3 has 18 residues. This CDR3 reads CASSPPGTGVSYNSPLHF. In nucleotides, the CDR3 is TGTGCCAGCTCACCTCCCGGGACAGGGGTATCCTATAATTCACCCCTCCACTTT. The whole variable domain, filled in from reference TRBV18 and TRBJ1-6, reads NAGVMQNPRHLVRRRGQEARLRCSPMKGHSHVYWYRQLPEEGLKFMVYLQKENIIDESGMPKERFSAEFPKEGPSILRIQQVVRGDSAAYFCASSPPGTGVSYNSPLHFGNGTRLTVT.

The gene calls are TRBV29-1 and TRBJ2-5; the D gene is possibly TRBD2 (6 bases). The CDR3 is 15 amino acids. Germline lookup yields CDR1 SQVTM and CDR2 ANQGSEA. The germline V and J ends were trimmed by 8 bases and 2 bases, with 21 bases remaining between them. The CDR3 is CSPSGGTGFQETQYF. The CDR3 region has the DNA TGCAGCCCTTCTGGCGGGACGGGATTTCAAGAGACCCAGTACTTC.

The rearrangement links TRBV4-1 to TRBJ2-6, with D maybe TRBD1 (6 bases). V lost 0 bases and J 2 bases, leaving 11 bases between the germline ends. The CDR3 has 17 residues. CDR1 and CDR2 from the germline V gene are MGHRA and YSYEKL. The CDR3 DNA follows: TGCGCCAGCAGCCAAGATGGGCAGGGGACTGGGGCCAACGTCCTGACTTTC. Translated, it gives CASSQDGQGTGANVLTF.

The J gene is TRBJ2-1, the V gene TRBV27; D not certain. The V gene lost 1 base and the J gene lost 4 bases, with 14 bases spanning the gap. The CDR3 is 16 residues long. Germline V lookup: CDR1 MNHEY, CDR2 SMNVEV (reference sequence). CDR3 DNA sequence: TGTGCCAGCAGTTTATTTTTTCGCCAGGCTTACAATGAGCAGTTCTTC. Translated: CASSLFFRQAYNEQFF.

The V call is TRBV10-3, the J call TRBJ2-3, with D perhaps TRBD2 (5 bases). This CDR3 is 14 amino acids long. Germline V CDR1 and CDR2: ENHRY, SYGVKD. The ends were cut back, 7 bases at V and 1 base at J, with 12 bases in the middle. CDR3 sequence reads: CAITSDFRTDTQYF. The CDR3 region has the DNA TGTGCCATCACCTCGGACTTTCGCACAGATACGCAGTATTTT.

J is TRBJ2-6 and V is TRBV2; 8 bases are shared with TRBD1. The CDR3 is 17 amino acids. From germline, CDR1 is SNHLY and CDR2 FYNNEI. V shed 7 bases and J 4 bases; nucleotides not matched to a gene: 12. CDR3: CASMEDRVLNGANVLTF. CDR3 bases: TGTGCCAGCATGGAGGACAGGGTGTTGAACGGGGCCAACGTCCTGACTTTC.

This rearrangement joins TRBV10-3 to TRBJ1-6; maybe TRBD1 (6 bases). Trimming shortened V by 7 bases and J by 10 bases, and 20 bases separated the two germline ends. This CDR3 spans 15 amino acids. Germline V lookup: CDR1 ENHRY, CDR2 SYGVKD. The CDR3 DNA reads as TGTGCCATCAATGAAGGGGGGACGTCAAAATCACCCCTCCACTTT. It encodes CAINEGGTSKSPLHF.

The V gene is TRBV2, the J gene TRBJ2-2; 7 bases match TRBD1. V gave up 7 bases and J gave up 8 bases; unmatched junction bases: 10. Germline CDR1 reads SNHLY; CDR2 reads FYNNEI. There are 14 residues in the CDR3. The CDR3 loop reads CASNPDRDGGELFF. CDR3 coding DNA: TGTGCCAGCAACCCCGACAGGGACGGAGGGGAGCTGTTTTTT.

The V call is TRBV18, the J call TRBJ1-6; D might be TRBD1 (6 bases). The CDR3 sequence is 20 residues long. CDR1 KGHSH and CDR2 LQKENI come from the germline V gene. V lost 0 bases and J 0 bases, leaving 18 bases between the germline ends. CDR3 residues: CASSPPLTGPFSSYNSPLHF. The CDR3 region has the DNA TGTGCCAGCTCACCACCCCTGACAGGACCATTCAGCTCCTATAATTCACCCCTCCACTTT.

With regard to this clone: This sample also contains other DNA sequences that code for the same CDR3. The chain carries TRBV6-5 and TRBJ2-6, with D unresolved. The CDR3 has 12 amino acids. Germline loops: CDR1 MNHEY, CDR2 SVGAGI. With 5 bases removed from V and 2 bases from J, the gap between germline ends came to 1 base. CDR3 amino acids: CASSPGANVLTF. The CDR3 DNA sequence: TGTGCCAGCAGTCCTGGGGCCAACGTCCTGACTTTC.

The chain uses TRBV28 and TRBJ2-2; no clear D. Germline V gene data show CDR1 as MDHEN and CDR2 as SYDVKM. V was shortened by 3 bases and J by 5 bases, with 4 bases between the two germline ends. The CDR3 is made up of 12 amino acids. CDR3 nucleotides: TGTGCCAGCAGTTTCTTAACCGGGGAGCTGTTTTTT. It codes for CASSFLTGELFF. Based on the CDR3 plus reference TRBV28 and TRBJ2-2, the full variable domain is DVKVTQSSRYLVKRTGEKVFLECVQDMDHENMFWYRQDPGLGLRLIYFSYDVKMKEKGDIPEGYSVSREKKERFSLILESASTNQTSMYLCASSFLTGELFFGEGSRLTVL.

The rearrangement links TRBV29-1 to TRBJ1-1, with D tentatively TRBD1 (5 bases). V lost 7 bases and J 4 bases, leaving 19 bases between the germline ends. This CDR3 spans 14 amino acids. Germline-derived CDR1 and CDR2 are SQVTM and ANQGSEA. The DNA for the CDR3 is TGCAGCGCAACTCCGGGACCCCAGGGCACTGAAGCTTTCTTT. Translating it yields CSATPGPQGTEAFF.

The CDR3 loop reads CASSSGTSMYF. The DNA of the CDR3 is TGTGCCAGCAGTTCGGGGACTAGTATGTACTTC. The chain is built from TRBV6-5 and TRBJ2-7; 8 positions match TRBD2. CDR3 length: 11 amino acids. CDR1 and CDR2 (germline): MNHEY, SVGAGI. Germline trimming cut 4 bases from V and 12 bases from J; bases unmatched to any gene: 5.

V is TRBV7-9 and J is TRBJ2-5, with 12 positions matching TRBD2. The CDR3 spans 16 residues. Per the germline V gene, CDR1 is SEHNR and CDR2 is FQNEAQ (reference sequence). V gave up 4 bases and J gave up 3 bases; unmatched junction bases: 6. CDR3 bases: TGTGCCAGCAGCTGGGGACTAGCGGGCATAAAAGAGACCCAGTACTTC. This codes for CASSWGLAGIKETQYF.

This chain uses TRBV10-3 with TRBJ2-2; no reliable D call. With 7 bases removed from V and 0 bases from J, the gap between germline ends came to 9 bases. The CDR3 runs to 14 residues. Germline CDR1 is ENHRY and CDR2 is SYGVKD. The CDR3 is CAIKANANTGELFF. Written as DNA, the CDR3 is TGTGCCATCAAGGCTAACGCGAACACCGGGGAGCTGTTTTTT.

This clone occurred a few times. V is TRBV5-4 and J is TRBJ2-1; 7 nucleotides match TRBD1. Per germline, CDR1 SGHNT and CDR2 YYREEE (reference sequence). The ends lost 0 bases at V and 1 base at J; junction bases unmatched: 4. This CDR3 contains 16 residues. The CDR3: CASSLDGTASYNEQFF. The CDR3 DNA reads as TGTGCCAGCAGCTTGGATGGGACAGCGTCCTACAATGAGCAGTTCTTC.

DNA for the CDR3: TGTGCCAGCAGTAAATGGGATGCGAACACTGAAGCTTTCTTT. It is translated as CASSKWDANTEAFF. The rearrangement joins TRBV6-5 to TRBJ1-1, with D hard to call. V lost 5 bases and J 1 base, leaving 11 bases between the germline ends. This CDR3 is 14 amino acids long. The germline V gene has CDR1 MNHEY and CDR2 SVGAGI.

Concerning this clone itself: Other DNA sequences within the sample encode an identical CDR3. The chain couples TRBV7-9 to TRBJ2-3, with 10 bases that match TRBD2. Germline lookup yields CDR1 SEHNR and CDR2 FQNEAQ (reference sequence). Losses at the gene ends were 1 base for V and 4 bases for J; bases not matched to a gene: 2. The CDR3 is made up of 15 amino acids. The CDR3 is CASSLGGLAADTQYF. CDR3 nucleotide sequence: TGTGCCAGCAGCTTAGGTGGACTAGCGGCAGATACGCAGTATTTT.

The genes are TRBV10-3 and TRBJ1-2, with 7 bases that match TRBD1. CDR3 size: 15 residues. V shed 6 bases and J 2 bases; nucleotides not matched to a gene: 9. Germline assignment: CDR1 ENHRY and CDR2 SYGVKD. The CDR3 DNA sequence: TGTGCCATCAGCTACGATCGGGACAGCAACTATGGCTACACCTTC. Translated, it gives CAISYDRDSNYGYTF.

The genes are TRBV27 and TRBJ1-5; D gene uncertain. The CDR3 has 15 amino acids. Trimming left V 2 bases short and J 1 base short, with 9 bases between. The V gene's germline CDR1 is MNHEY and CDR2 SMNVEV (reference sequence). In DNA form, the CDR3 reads TGTGCCAGCAGTTTAATGGCAGCCAGCAATCAGCCCCAGCATTTT. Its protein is CASSLMAASNQPQHF.

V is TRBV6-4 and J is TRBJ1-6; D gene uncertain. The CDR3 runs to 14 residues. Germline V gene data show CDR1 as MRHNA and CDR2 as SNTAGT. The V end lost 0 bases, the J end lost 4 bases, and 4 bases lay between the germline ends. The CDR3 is CASSDSGYNSPLHF. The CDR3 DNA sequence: TGTGCCAGCAGTGACTCGGGGTATAATTCACCCCTCCACTTT.

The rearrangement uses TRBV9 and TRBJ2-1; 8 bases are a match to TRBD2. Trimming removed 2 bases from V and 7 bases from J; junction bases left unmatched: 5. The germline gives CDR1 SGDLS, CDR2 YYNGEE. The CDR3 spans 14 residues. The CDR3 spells CASSVLSGNNEQFF. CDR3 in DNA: TGTGCCAGCAGCGTCCTTAGCGGGAATAATGAGCAGTTCTTC.

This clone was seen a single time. The CDR3 DNA reads TGTGCCAGCAGCTTAGGAGCCCAGGGGTTGGGGAATGAGCAGTTCTTC. Its translation: CASSLGAQGLGNEQFF. This chain connects TRBV7-2 to TRBJ2-1, with D perhaps matching TRBD1 (6 bases). The ends were cut back, 1 base at V and 7 bases at J, with 17 bases in the middle. CDR1 and CDR2 from the germline V gene are SGHTA and FQGNSA. This CDR3 contains 16 residues.

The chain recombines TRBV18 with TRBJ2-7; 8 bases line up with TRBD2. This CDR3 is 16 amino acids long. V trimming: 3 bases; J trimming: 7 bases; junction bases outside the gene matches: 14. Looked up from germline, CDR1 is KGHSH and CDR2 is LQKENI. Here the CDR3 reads CASSPRGTREGREQYF. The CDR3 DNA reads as TGTGCCAGCTCACCCCGAGGGACTAGAGAGGGGAGGGAGCAGTACTTC.

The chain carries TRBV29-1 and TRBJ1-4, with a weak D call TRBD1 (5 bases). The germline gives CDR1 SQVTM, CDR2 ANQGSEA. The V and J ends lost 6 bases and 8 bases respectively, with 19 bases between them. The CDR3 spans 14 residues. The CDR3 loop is CSVATGTSAEKLFF. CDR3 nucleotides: TGCAGCGTGGCTACCGGGACTTCGGCGGAAAAACTGTTTTTT.

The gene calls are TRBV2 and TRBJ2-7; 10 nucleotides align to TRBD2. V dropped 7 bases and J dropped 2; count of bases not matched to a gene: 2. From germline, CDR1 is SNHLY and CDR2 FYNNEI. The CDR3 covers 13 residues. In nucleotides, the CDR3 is TGTGCCAGCACCGGACTAGCGGCCTACGAGCAGTACTTC. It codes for CASTGLAAYEQYF.

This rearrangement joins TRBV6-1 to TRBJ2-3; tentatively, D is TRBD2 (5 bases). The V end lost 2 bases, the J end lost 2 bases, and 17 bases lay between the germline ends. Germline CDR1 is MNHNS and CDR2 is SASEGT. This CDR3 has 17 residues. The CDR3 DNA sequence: TGTGCCAGCAGTGAATACGACCGAGCGGCGGCCACAGATACGCAGTATTTT. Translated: CASSEYDRAAATDTQYF.

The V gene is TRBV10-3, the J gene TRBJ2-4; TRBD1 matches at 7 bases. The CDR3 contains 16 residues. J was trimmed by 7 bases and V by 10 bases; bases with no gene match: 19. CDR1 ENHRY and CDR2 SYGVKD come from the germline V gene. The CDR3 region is CATNAGQQGNGNIQYF. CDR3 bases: TGTGCCACCAACGCCGGGCAACAGGGGAATGGGAACATTCAGTACTTC.

This chain's CDR3 is CASSLGDREGSEQFF. CDR3 in DNA: TGTGCCAGCAGCTTAGGAGACAGGGAAGGGAGTGAGCAGTTCTTC. V usage is TRBV13 and J usage is TRBJ2-1; 7 bases fit TRBD1. Germline V CDR1 and CDR2: PRHDT, FYEKMQ (reference sequence). The CDR3 sequence is 15 residues long. V shed 0 bases and J 9 bases; nucleotides not matched to a gene: 8. The full variable domain, in which reference TRBV13 and TRBJ2-1 provide the parts outside the CDR3, is AAGVIQSPRHLIKEKRETATLKCYPIPRHDTVYWYQQGPGQDPQFLISFYEKMQSDKGSIPDRFSAQQFSDYHSELNMSSLELGDSALYFCASSLGDREGSEQFFGPGTRLTVL.